This T cell receptor beta chain was sequenced in a study of T cell repertoires in cytomegalovirus infection (dated by TCRdb to between 2018 and 2021). Regarding the study in general: Alongside well-studied HLA-B-restricted epitopes, the peptide stimulations were aimed at recently identified HLA-C-restricted CMV epitopes, whose presentation resists viral immunomodulation. Donor HLA type was relevant to the analysis, as public TCR beta signatures indicated carriage of CMV infection together with the matching HLA type.

CDR1 and CDR2, per the germline V gene, are SGHVS and FQNEAQ. The CDR3 holds 16 amino acids from the cysteine to the phenylalanine. The entry retains the CDR3 DNA only, 48 bases that are in frame from base 1. V and J are truncated by 1 base and 1 base respectively, leaving an intervening sequence of 13 bases. What the treatment or condition label conveys for this sample: in vitro stimulation with specific CMV peptide epitopes to enrich CMV-specific T cells. Overall study outcomes, separate from this receptor: In both this cohort and an independent cohort of several hundred donors, the cumulative frequency of public TCR beta family members distinguished carriers of CMV infection plus the relevant HLA type. The ex vivo response was dominated by HLA-C-restricted CMV-specific TCR beta clonotypes, which also provided the single most frequent clonotype in two of eight donors.

Data came from an Illumina HiSeq 1500. The raw public data were reprocessed by TCRdb itself: fastp quality trimming at Q25, MiXCR clonotype calling, in-frame beta chains only. Rows are unified per CDR3 protein, each entry keeping the most common DNA and genes. The sample profile shows more than 300,000 distinct CDR3 sequences; approximately 35% of them were found once. The ten largest clones represent approximately 13% of the sample. This clonotype was detected ten times or more. Its binding antigen is unknown. No qualities accompany the bases; no much larger clone lies one base away. The sequences come from cultured PBMCs, collected from culture after CMV antigen stimulation. The receptor's source is a human donor in good health (CMV status not recorded). Some clones in this sample may be carry-over from other donors' samples. This chain is built from TRBV7-8 and TRBJ1-2; the D gene assignment is ambiguous. The CDR3 region reads CASSLGFQDYNYGYTF. The DNA sequence is given as TGTGCCAGCAGCTTAGGGTTTCAGGACTATAACTATGGCTACACCTTC.